This is a list of T cell receptor beta chains from one sample in a study of lymphopenia after photon versus proton radiotherapy. Generated by immunoSEQ multiplex PCR, the TCRdb table keeps only in-frame clones and is missing some. This table holds 30,000 or so clones, around nine tenths found once. The sequences come from peripheral blood, collected from a patient treated with proton-based radiotherapy. These receptors originate from a woman aged 55-75 years with cholangiocarcinoma. Some clones in this sample may be carry-over from other donors' samples. The CDR3 runs from the conserved cysteine through the conserved F or W. The D gene is left open where the match is weak. Expanded clones are given a class, and other clones once, few, many or no size at all.

NA NA TRBJ2-3 TRBV29-1 TGCAGCTCACTGTGGAGGGGGGGTGTCGGGAACACAGATACGCAGTATTTT CSSLWRGGVGNTDTQYF
TRBD1 once TRBJ2-7 TRBV7-3 TGTGCCAGCAGCAGCGACAGGGGGCACGAGCAGTACTTC CASSSDRGHEQYF
TRBD1 NA TRBJ1-2 TRBV6-5 TGTGCCAGCAGTTGGAGACAGGGAATGGATGGCTACACCTTC CASSWRQGMDGYTF
NA NA TRBJ1-2 TRBV4-1 TGCGCCAGCAGCCTAGAGGACGGTCCGAACTATGGCTACACCTTC CASSLEDGPNYGYTF
NA NA TRBJ1-1 TRBV10-2 TGCGCCAGCAGCCCGTCAGTGAACACTGAAGCTTTCTTT CASSPSVNTEAFF
TRBD1 NA TRBJ2-7 TRBV10-3 TGTGCCATCAACTCGCGGGACAGGGATAGCTACGAGCAGTACTTC CAINSRDRDSYEQYF
TRBD1 NA TRBJ1-5 TRBV27 TGTGCCAGCAGTCCCGGGACAGCTAGCAATCAGCCCCAGCATTTT CASSPGTASNQPQHF
NA NA TRBJ2-7 TRBV18 TGTGCCAGCTCACCCCAGGGACGCGAGCAGTACTTC CASSPQGREQYF
NA NA TRBJ2-2 TRBV10-2 TGCGCCAGCAGAACTATAGCACCGGAGGAGCTGTTTTTT CASRTIAPEELFF
NA once TRBJ2-7 TRBV19 TGTGCCAGTAGTATGGCCGGGACACAACCCTCCTACGAGCAGTACTTC CASSMAGTQPSYEQYF
NA NA TRBJ2-1 TRBV4-3 TGCGCCAGCAGCCCCAACGAGGAGTTATACAATGAGCAGTTCTTC CASSPNEELYNEQFF
TRBD1 NA TRBJ2-1 TRBV7-2 TGTGCCAGCAGCTTGAGACAGGGAAACAATGAGCAGTTCTTC CASSLRQGNNEQFF
TRBD2 NA TRBJ2-7 TRBV10-2 TGCGCCAGCAGCCTGACTAGCGGGGATTACGAGCAGTACTTC CASSLTSGDYEQYF
NA NA TRBJ1-1 TRBV9 TGTGCCAGCAGCGTAACGGAGAGCACTGAAGCTTTCTTT CASSVTESTEAFF
NA NA TRBJ1-3 TRBV7-6 TGTGCCAGCAGCCCTAGCGGCGGTTCTGCTGGAAACACCATATATTTT CASSPSGGSAGNTIYF
TRBD1 NA TRBJ2-2 TRBV5-1 TGCGCCAGCAGTACCGGGACAGCGAACACCGGGGAGCTGTTTTTT CASSTGTANTGELFF
NA NA TRBJ2-7 TRBV6-5 TGTGCCAGCAGTTACTCGATGGGACATATCTACGAGCAGTACTTC CASSYSMGHIYEQYF
NA NA TRBJ2-5 TRBV7-7 TGTGCCAGCAGCTTAGGGAGTCCGGGAAGAGAGACCCAGTACTTC CASSLGSPGRETQYF
NA NA TRBJ2-3 TRBV19 TGTGCCAGTAGTTCGCCAAGGACCGACATACCAGATACGCAGTATTTT CASSSPRTDIPDTQYF
NA NA TRBJ1-5 TRBV7-2 TGTGCCAGCAGGGCCGGCACTAGCAATCAGCCCCAGCATTTT CASRAGTSNQPQHF
NA NA TRBJ2-3 TRBV11-3 TGTGCCAGCAGCAGCGGACAGTCAGATACGCAGTATTTT CASSSGQSDTQYF
NA NA TRBJ1-2 TRBV5-8 TGTGCCAGCAGCTTGGGAGCACGGGGCGCAGACTATGGCTACACCTTC CASSLGARGADYGYTF
NA once TRBJ2-7 TRBV6-1 TGTGCCAGCAGTGAGGGCGGACCCTACGAGCAGTACTTC CASSEGGPYEQYF
TRBD2 NA TRBJ2-1 TRBV6-5 TGTGCCAGCAGGTCCGGGACTAGCGGGAGCAATGAGCAGTTCTTC CASRSGTSGSNEQFF
NA NA TRBJ2-1 TRBV6-5 TGTGCCAGCAGTTCAGGTGGGTCCTACAATGAGCAGTTCTTC CASSSGGSYNEQFF
NA NA TRBJ2-5 TRBV18 TGTGCCAGCTCACCACTCGAGGGATTTGGGGAGACCCAGTACTTC CASSPLEGFGETQYF
NA NA TRBJ2-5 TRBV18 TGTGCCAGCTCACCACCGAGCCTTCAGGGGACCCAGTACTTC CASSPPSLQGTQYF
NA NA TRBJ1-1 TRBV5-8 TGTGCCAGCAGCGTCCGAGTCCGGCCGGGCACTGAAGCTTTCTTT CASSVRVRPGTEAFF
TRBD2 NA TRBJ2-3 TRBV15 TGTGCCACCAGCAGAGAAGCGGGGGCTTGGGCAGATACGCAGTATTTT CATSREAGAWADTQYF
NA NA TRBJ2-7 TRBV6-6 TGTGCCAGCAGTTTAACAGGTATCGAGCAGTACTTC CASSLTGIEQYF
NA few TRBJ1-5 TRBV5-8 TGTGCCAGCAGCTCCCGGACAGAAAACAATCAGCCCCAGCATTTT CASSSRTENNQPQHF
NA NA TRBJ2-1 TRBV2 TGTGCCAGCAAACGAGACGGGAGTGAGCAGTTCTTC CASKRDGSEQFF
NA once TRBJ2-6 TRBV10-2 TGCGCCAGCACAGACAGAGACTCTGGGGCCAACGTCCTGACTTTC CASTDRDSGANVLTF
NA NA TRBJ1-5 TRBV2 TGTGCCAGCAGTGTACTATATAGCAATCAGCCCCAGCATTTT CASSVLYSNQPQHF
TRBD2 NA TRBJ2-3 TRBV4-3 TGCGCCAGCAGCCAAGATCTCGGGGGGAGCACAGATACGCAGTATTTT CASSQDLGGSTDTQYF
NA NA TRBJ2-3 TRBV6-5 TGTGCCAGCAGTTACTCGCGTGGGGGAGATACGCAGTATTTT CASSYSRGGDTQYF
TRBD1 NA TRBJ1-4 TRBV5-1 TGCGCCAGCACCAGGGACAGACCCAATGAAAAACTGTTTTTT CASTRDRPNEKLFF
NA NA TRBJ1-1 TRBV29-1 TGCAGCGTTGGGGGGCCGGGCACTGAAGCTTTCTTT CSVGGPGTEAFF
TRBD2 NA TRBJ2-5 TRBV4-1 TGCGCCAGCAGCCCAGCCCGTACTAGCGGGGGTCAAGAGACCCAGTACTTC CASSPARTSGGQETQYF
NA NA TRBJ2-1 TRBV9 TGTGCCAGCAGCGTAACCCCATCGGGGGACAATGAGCAGTTCTTC CASSVTPSGDNEQFF
TRBD1 NA TRBJ1-1 TRBV29-1 TGCAGCGTAGGACAGGGGGTCACTGAAGCTTTCTTT CSVGQGVTEAFF
NA NA TRBJ2-5 TRBV11-3 TGTGCCAGCAGCCCTGGATATGGCGAGACCCAGTACTTC CASSPGYGETQYF
TRBD1 NA TRBJ1-4 TRBV2 TGTGCCAGCAGACCGACAGGGTGGGATGAAAAACTGTTTTTT CASRPTGWDEKLFF
NA NA TRBJ2-1 TRBV9 TGTGCCAGCAGCGCCTTCAACAGGGCTGGATCCTACAATGAGCAGTTCTTC CASSAFNRAGSYNEQFF
NA NA TRBJ1-6 TRBV5-5 TGTGCCAGCAGCAGGGACCCAAATTCACCCCTCCACTTT CASSRDPNSPLHF
TRBD1 NA TRBJ1-2 TRBV30 TGTGCCTGGAGTAAACAGGGGAACTATGGCTACACCTTC CAWSKQGNYGYTF
NA NA TRBJ1-5 TRBV15 TGTGCCACCAGCAGAGATGGAGTACAGCCCCAGCATTTT CATSRDGVQPQHF
NA once TRBJ2-3 TRBV5-1 TGCGCCAGCAGCTCCAGGGGAATGACGCAGTATTTT CASSSRGMTQYF
NA NA TRBJ2-1 TRBV18 TGTGCCAGCTCACGGACTGGGGATGAGCAGTTCTTC CASSRTGDEQFF
NA NA TRBJ2-4 TRBV11-2 TGTGCCAGCAGCGGGGAAATACTAGCCAAAAACATTCAGTACTTC CASSGEILAKNIQYF
TRBD2 NA TRBJ2-1 TRBV4-3 TGCGCCAGGGCCCACCGGGAGGCCCACAATGAGCAGTTCTTC CARAHREAHNEQFF